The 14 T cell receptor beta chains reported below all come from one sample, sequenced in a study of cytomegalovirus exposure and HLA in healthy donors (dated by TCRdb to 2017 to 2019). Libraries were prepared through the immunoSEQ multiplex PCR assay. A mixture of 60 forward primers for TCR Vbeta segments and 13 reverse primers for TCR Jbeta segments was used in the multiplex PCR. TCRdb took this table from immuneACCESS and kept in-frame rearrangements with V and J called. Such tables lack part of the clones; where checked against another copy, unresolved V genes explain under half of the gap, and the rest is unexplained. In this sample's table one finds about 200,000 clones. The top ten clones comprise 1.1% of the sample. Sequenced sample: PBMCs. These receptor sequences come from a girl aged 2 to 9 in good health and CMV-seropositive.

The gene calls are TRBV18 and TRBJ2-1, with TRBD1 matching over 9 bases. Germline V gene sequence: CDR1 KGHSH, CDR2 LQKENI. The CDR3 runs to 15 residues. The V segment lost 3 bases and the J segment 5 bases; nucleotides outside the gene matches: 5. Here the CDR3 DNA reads TGTGCCAGCTCACCTCTGGGACAGGGTAACAATGAGCAGTTCTTC. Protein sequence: CASSPLGQGNNEQFF.

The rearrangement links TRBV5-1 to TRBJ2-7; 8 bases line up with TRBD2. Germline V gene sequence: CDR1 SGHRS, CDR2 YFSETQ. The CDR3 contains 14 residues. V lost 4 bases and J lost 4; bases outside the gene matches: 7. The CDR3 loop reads CASSKAGDKYEQYF. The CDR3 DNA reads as TGCGCCAGCAGCAAAGCGGGAGATAAATACGAGCAGTACTTC.

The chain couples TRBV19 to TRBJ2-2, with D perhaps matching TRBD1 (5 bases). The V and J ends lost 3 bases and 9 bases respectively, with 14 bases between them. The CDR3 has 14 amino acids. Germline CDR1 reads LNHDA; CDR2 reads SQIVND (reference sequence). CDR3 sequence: CASSIAWTTRELFF. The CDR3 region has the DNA TGTGCCAGTAGTATTGCGTGGACAACCCGGGAGCTGTTTTTT.

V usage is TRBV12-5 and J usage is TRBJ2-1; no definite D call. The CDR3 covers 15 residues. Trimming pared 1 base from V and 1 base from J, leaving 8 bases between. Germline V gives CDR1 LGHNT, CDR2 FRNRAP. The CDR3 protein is CASGLETRSYNEQFF. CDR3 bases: TGTGCTAGTGGTTTGGAAACGAGGTCCTACAATGAGCAGTTCTTC. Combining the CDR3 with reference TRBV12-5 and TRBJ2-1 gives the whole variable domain DARVTQTPRHKVTEMGQEVTMRCQPILGHNTVFWYRQTMMQGLELLAYFRNRAPLDDSGMPKDRFSAEMPDATLATLKIQPSEPRDSAVYFCASGLETRSYNEQFFGPGTRLTVL.

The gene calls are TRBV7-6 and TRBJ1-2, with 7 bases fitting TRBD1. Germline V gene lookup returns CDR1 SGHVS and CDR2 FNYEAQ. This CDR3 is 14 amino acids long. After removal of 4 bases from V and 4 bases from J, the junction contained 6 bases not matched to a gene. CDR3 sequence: CASSSLGGVYGYTF. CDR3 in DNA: TGTGCCAGCAGCTCCTTAGGGGGCGTCTATGGCTACACCTTC.

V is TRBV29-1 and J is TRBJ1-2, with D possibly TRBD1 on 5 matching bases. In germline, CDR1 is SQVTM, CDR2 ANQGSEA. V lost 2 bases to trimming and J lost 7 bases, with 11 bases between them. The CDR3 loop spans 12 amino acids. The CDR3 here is CSVEPGESGYTF. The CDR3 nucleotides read TGCAGCGTTGAACCGGGGGAGTCTGGCTACACCTTC.

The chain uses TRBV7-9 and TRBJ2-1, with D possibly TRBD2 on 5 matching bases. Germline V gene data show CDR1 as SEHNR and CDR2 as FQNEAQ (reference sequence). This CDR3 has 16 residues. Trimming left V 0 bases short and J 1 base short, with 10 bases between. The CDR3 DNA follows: TGTGCCAGCAGCTTAGCTCCTAGCCCATCCTACAATGAGCAGTTCTTC. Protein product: CASSLAPSPSYNEQFF.

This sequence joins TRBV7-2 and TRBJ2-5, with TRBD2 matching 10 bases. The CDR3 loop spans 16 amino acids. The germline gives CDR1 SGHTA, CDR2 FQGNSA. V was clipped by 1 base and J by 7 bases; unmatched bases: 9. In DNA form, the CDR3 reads TGTGCCAGCAGCTTAGAGACAGCGGGAGGGAGAGGGACCCAGTACTTC. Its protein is CASSLETAGGRGTQYF.

CDR3 residues: CASSQGTGSNQPQHF. The CDR3 bases are TGCGCCAGCAGCCAAGGGACAGGGAGCAATCAGCCCCAGCATTTT. The rearrangement links TRBV4-1 to TRBJ1-5; TRBD1 matches 8 bases. V lost 1 base and J lost 1; bases outside the gene matches: 0. The CDR3 is made up of 15 amino acids. Germline V gene lookup returns CDR1 MGHRA and CDR2 YSYEKL.

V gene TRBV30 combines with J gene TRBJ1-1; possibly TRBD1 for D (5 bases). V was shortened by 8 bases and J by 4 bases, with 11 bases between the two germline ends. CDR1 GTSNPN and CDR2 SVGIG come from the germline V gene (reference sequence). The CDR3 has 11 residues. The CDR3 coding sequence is TGTGCCGGAAGGGGAATCACTGAAGCTTTCTTT. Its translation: CAGRGITEAFF.

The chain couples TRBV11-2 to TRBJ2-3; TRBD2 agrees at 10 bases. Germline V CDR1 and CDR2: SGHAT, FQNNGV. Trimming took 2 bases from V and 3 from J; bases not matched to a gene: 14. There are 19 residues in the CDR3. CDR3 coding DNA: TGTGCCAGCAGCTTATCGCTAGCGGGAGCTCAGAGCCGGACAGATACGCAGTATTTT. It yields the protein CASSLSLAGAQSRTDTQYF.

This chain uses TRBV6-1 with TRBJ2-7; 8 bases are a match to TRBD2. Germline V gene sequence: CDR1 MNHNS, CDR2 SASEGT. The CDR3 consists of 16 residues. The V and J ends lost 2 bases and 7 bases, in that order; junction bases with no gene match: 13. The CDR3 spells CASSEPGTRHLGEQYF. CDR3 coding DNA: TGTGCCAGCAGTGAACCCGGGACTAGGCATCTGGGGGAGCAGTACTTC.

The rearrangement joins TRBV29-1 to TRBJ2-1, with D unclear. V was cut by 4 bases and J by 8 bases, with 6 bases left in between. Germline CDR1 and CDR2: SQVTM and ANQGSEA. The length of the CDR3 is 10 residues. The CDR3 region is CSVAVDEQFF. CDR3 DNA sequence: TGCAGCGTTGCAGTCGATGAGCAGTTCTTC.

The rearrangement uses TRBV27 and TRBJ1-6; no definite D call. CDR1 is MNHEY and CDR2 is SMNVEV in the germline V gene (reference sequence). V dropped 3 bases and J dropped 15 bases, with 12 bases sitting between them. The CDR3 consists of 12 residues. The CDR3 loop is CASSFRERDLHF. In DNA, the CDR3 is TGTGCCAGCAGTTTCCGCGAGCGTGACCTCCACTTT.